Each of the 17 T cell receptor beta chains below was sequenced from the same sample in a study of T cell responses to AZD1222 COVID-19 vaccine. Clones were sequenced by immunoSEQ multiplex PCR, and TCRdb holds only the in-frame ones, with some missing. This table has some 99,000 clones, around 90% appearing once. Specimen: peripheral blood, collected on day 0 of AZD1222 vaccination. The receptor source for this set is an adult in good health.

The chain combines TRBV7-2 with TRBJ1-6; D gene ambiguous. V was clipped by 11 bases and J by 5 bases, with 10 bases between them. Per germline, CDR1 SGHTA and CDR2 FQGNSA. The CDR3 consists of 12 residues. This CDR3 reads CASGSDNSPLHF. CDR3 nucleotide sequence: TGTGCCTCCGGCAGTGATAATTCACCCCTCCACTTT.

The genes are TRBV30 and TRBJ1-2; 9 nucleotides align to TRBD1. Trimming at V came to 0 bases and at J to 10 bases, leaving 15 bases not matched to a gene. The CDR3 covers 16 residues. CDR1 is GTSNPN and CDR2 is SVGIG in the germline V gene (reference sequence). CDR3 DNA: TGTGCCTGGAGTGTACAGGGGGCGTCTCTCCCTACGTCCTACACCTTC. It specifies CAWSVQGASLPTSYTF.

This clone was seen a handful of times. This chain uses TRBV3-1 (or the pseudogene TRBV3-2) with TRBJ1-4; 7 nucleotides match TRBD1. Germline V gene lookup returns CDR1 LGHDT and CDR2 YNNKEL (reference sequence). V was clipped by 3 bases and J by 3 bases; unmatched bases: 13. The CDR3 covers 18 residues. This CDR3 reads CASSHSRIWQGANEKLFF. DNA for the CDR3: TGTGCCAGCAGCCATAGCCGAATATGGCAGGGGGCTAATGAAAAACTGTTTTTT.

The rearrangement links TRBV3-1 (or the pseudogene TRBV3-2) to TRBJ1-5, with D possibly being TRBD1 (5 bases). The CDR3 sequence is 14 residues long. Trimming removed 4 bases from V and 5 bases from J, with 12 bases in between. CDR1 is LGHDT, CDR2 YNNKEL, per germline (reference sequence). The CDR3 sequence is CASSPQGGHQPQHF. In nucleotides, the CDR3 is TGTGCCAGCAGCCCCCAGGGCGGCCATCAGCCCCAGCATTTT.

The chain employs TRBV5-1 and TRBJ1-4; unclear D gene. The CDR3 spans 13 residues. Germline-derived CDR1 and CDR2 are SGHRS and YFSETQ. Trimming left V 7 bases short and J 4 bases short, with 11 bases between. The CDR3 loop is CASGMGGNEKLFF. DNA of the CDR3: TGCGCCAGCGGCATGGGCGGTAATGAAAAACTGTTTTTT.

The chain uses TRBV6-5 and TRBJ1-2, with D possibly matching TRBD1 (5 bases). The CDR3 extends over 12 amino acids. The ends were cut back, 10 bases at V and 8 bases at J, with 17 bases in the middle. Germline CDR1 and CDR2: MNHEY and SVGAGI. The CDR3 coding sequence is TGTGCCACCGCGGGACGAGGGTTGGGCTACACCTTC. Translation: CATAGRGLGYTF.

The chain combines TRBV7-2 with TRBJ2-3, with TRBD2 identical over 8 bases. CDR3 size: 13 residues. Germline CDR1 is SGHTA and CDR2 is FQGNSA. The trim removed 4 bases at V and 5 bases at J, leaving 2 bases unmatched. For the CDR3, the DNA is TGTGCCAGCAGCTCGGGGGGGCGAGATACGCAGTATTTT. Amino acid sequence: CASSSGGRDTQYF.

The genes are TRBV5-4 and TRBJ1-1; 8 bases align to TRBD1. Germline values: CDR1 SGHNT, CDR2 YYREEE (reference sequence). The junction had 7 bases not matched to a gene; V was cut back by 4 bases and J by 2 bases. This CDR3 is built from 15 residues. CDR3 coding DNA: TGTGCCAGCAGCCCTAGACAGGGGAGTAACACTGAAGCTTTCTTT. Its translation is CASSPRQGSNTEAFF.

J is TRBJ2-7 and V is TRBV20-1; no firm D call. From germline, CDR1 is DFQATT and CDR2 SNEGSKA (reference sequence). This CDR3 has 11 amino acids. V was trimmed by 7 bases and J by 4 bases, leaving 11 bases between them. This chain's CDR3 is CSVQKKYEQYF. The CDR3 nucleotides read TGCAGTGTACAGAAAAAGTACGAGCAGTACTTC.

This clone showed up just once. The V gene is TRBV7-9, the J gene TRBJ2-5, with 12 bases identical to TRBD2. Unmatched junction bases numbered 2, after V lost 5 bases and J lost 4 bases. The germline V gene encodes CDR1 SEHNR and CDR2 FQNEAQ (reference sequence). This CDR3 has 14 residues. CDR3 nucleotide sequence: TGTGCCAGCAGCCCGGGACTAGCGGGAGAGACCCAGTACTTC. It specifies CASSPGLAGETQYF. The whole variable domain, remainder taken from reference TRBV7-9 and TRBJ2-5, is DTGVSQNPRHKITKRGQNVTFRCDPISEHNRLYWYRQTLGQGPEFLTYFQNEAQLEKSRLLSDRFSAERPKGSFSTLEIQRTEQGDSAMYLCASSPGLAGETQYFGPGTRLLVL.

The V and J genes are TRBV6-2 or TRBV6-3 and TRBJ2-6; D gene uncertain. V was pared by 5 bases and J by 3 bases, with 11 bases between. Germline loops: CDR1 MNHEY, CDR2 SVGEGT. CDR3 length equals 15 residues. The CDR3 DNA is TGTGCCAGCAGTCCCTACCTTGGTGGGGCCAACGTCCTGACTTTC. It encodes CASSPYLGGANVLTF.

The CDR3 sequence is CASSLARAEMNTEAFF. In nucleotides, the CDR3 is TGCGCCAGCAGCTTGGCCCGGGCAGAGATGAACACTGAAGCTTTCTTT. This chain uses TRBV5-1 with TRBJ1-1; unclear D gene. Germline V gives CDR1 SGHRS, CDR2 YFSETQ. V lost 0 bases and J 0 bases, leaving 12 bases between the germline ends. The CDR3 is 16 residues long.

This clone ranks as medium-sized. The chain employs TRBV2 and TRBJ1-4, with D unclear. Germline CDR1 SNHLY, CDR2 FYNNEI. Trimming stripped 4 bases from V and 2 bases from J, with 11 bases between. This CDR3 is built from 15 residues. This CDR3 is CASSVYRVTNEKLFF. The CDR3 DNA sequence: TGTGCCAGCAGTGTTTATAGGGTGACTAATGAAAAACTGTTTTTT.

This chain connects TRBV5-4 to TRBJ2-1; 9 bases are a match to TRBD1. The CDR3 loop spans 13 amino acids. The germline V gene encodes CDR1 SGHNT and CDR2 YYREEE (reference sequence). Trimming took 4 bases from V and 6 from J; bases not matched to a gene: 2. In DNA form, the CDR3 reads TGTGCCAGCAGCCGGGACAGGGTCAATGAGCAGTTCTTC. Encoded protein: CASSRDRVNEQFF.

CDR3 loop: CASSPGVTYEQYF. The CDR3 DNA is TGCGCCAGCAGCCCAGGGGTAACCTACGAGCAGTACTTC. V is TRBV5-1 and J is TRBJ2-7; D is possibly TRBD1 (6 bases). This CDR3 spans 13 amino acids. Between the trimmed V and J ends, which lost 4 bases and 2 bases, there was a span of 10 bases. Looked up from germline, CDR1 is SGHRS and CDR2 is YFSETQ.

The chain links TRBV29-1 to TRBJ2-5; 7 nucleotides agree with TRBD1. Losses at the gene ends were 3 bases for V and 2 bases for J; bases not matched to a gene: 6. Germline CDR1 and CDR2: SQVTM and ANQGSEA. The CDR3 loop spans 14 amino acids. CDR3 in amino acids: CSVDEGQLQETQYF. In nucleotides, the CDR3 is TGCAGCGTTGACGAGGGACAGCTACAAGAGACCCAGTACTTC.

This chain joins TRBV19 and TRBJ1-4, with 9 bases matching TRBD1. This CDR3 has 14 amino acids. Germline V lookup: CDR1 LNHDA, CDR2 SQIVND (reference sequence). The trim removed 7 bases at V and 6 bases at J, leaving 6 bases unmatched. The CDR3 loop is CASTEDRGDEKLFF. The DNA of the CDR3 is TGTGCCAGTACCGAGGACAGGGGAGATGAAAAACTGTTTTTT.